Listed below are T cell receptor beta chains from one sample, sequenced in a study of T cell changes during pregnancy in multiple sclerosis. TCRdb's table, derived via immunoSEQ multiplex PCR, lists solely in-frame clones and lacks some. The table lists 130,000 or so clones, about 94% of them singletons, with around 6% in the top ten. The specimen was peripheral blood, collected before pregnancy. The origin of the receptors is a female donor with multiple sclerosis, enrolled in a pregnancy study. The conserved cysteine and the conserved F or W are not part of the CDR3 here. Each record gives: clone size, V gene, J gene, CDR3 protein. Clone size, where shown, is once, few, many, or a class for clones that have expanded.

>.|TRBV19|TRBJ1-2
ASSITGGSGYT
>.|TRBV7-2|TRBJ2-1
ASSLARVSDEQF
>.|TRBV5-1|TRBJ2-7
ASSGTVSGYEQY
>.|TRBV6-5|TRBJ1-4
ASSYRPGTNEKLF
>.|TRBV28|TRBJ1-5
ASSFPGQGPQPQH
>.|TRBV6-1|TRBJ1-5
ASGQGIDQPQH
>.|TRBV9|TRBJ2-2
ASSVGIETGSTGELF
>.|TRBV30|TRBJ2-5
AWAPQGTSGKETQY
>.|TRBV30|TRBJ1-2
AWSRTSLNYGYT
>.|TRBV28|TRBJ2-6
ASARGRLSGANVLT
>.|TRBV2|TRBJ1-1
AGRDRENTEAF
>.|TRBV5-1|TRBJ2-5
ASSSSGGAGETQY
>once|TRBV19|TRBJ2-3
ASSLSGIRTDTQY
>.|TRBV7-2|TRBJ1-1
ASSLAGQGEAF
>.|TRBV2|TRBJ1-4
ASNDRGLEKLF
>.|TRBV6-5|TRBJ1-3
ASSYQRAGNTIY
>.|TRBV6-6|TRBJ2-5
ASSYSTGQETQY
>.|TRBV19|TRBJ1-1
ASSSRQGENTEAF
>.|TRBV7-2|TRBJ1-1
ASSQLRGTEAF
>.|TRBV5-4|TRBJ2-5
ASSLDRFQETQY
>once|TRBV6-1|TRBJ1-1
ASQITGSAEAF
>.|TRBV25-1|TRBJ1-3
ASSPRGTGGGNTIY
>.|TRBV6-5|TRBJ2-5
ASSSGSGTQETQY
>once|TRBV6-1|TRBJ2-1
ASTRTVSSYNEQF
>.|TRBV11-2|TRBJ2-1
ASSFLLAGGNEQF
>once|TRBV7-9|TRBJ2-3
ASSFLAGDLRSTDTQY
>.|TRBV6-5|TRBJ1-5
ASSSRRGHQPQH
>.|TRBV2|TRBJ1-3
ASSVRTGVDTIY
>.|TRBV4-1|TRBJ2-1
ASSRPGTGPPNEQF
>.|TRBV7-3|TRBJ1-1
ASSLKRTVGNTEAF
>.|TRBV30|TRBJ1-4
AWSSFEKLF
>.|TRBV2|TRBJ2-2
ASSETVESPKTGELF
>.|TRBV5-4|TRBJ1-6
ASSLAPGRGNSPLH
>.|TRBV6-6|TRBJ2-7
ASSLGSGGSEQY
>.|TRBV28|TRBJ2-1
AIAGGFHNEQF
>once|TRBV18|TRBJ2-4
ASSPRSFDSGVAKNIQY
>.|TRBV5-1|TRBJ2-5
ASSFNPGQETQY
>once|TRBV28|TRBJ1-4
ASSLPGTADEKLF
>.|TRBV2|TRBJ2-3
ASRLSGGKDTQY
>once|TRBV6-5|TRBJ2-7
ASSPGLAAYEQY
>.|TRBV5-1|TRBJ2-7
ASSWGVRGNSYEQY
>.|TRBV9|TRBJ2-7
ASSLGTGAPYEQY
>.|TRBV9|TRBJ1-2
ASSVDARSNYGYT
>few|TRBV19|TRBJ2-1
ASSIGGRGVNEQF
>.|TRBV6-5|TRBJ2-7
ASSYSGPYEQY
>.|TRBV6-1|.
ASSENAGTGDPYEQY
>.|TRBV19|TRBJ1-2
ASRRQGANYGYT
>.|TRBV11-3|TRBJ2-3
ASSPSGRGDTQY
>.|TRBV28|TRBJ2-5
ASSFRGRETQY
>.|TRBV28|TRBJ2-1
ASRAGNEQF
>.|TRBV7-9|TRBJ2-7
ASSLARGYEQY
>few|TRBV11-1|TRBJ2-6
ASSLLPRGTGANVLT
>.|TRBV7-3|TRBJ2-2
ASSPQGLNTGELF
>.|TRBV7-9|TRBJ2-5
ASSLAGAQETQY
>.|TRBV5-1|TRBJ1-4
ASRGTDSGEKLF
>.|TRBV28|TRBJ1-1
ASSVRDLNTEAF
>.|TRBV19|TRBJ2-5
ASSIVSGGGETQY
>.|TRBV7-8|TRBJ2-5
ASGLGKGIGQETQY
>.|TRBV5-1|TRBJ1-2
ASSLDAGPTNGYT